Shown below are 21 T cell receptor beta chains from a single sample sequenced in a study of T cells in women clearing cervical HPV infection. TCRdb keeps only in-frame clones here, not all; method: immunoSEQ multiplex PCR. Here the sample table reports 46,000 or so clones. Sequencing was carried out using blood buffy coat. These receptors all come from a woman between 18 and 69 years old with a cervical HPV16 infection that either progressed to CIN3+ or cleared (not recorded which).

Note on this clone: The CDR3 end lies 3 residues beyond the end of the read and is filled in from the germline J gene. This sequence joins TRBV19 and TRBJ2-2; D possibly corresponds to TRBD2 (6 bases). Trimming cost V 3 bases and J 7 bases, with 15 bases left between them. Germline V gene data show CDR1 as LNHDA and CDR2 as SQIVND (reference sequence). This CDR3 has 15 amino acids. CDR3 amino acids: CASSMAGTGGGELFF. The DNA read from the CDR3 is TGTGCCAGTAGTATGGCAGGGACTGGGGGCGGGGAG.

The DNA read from the CDR3 is TGTGCCAGTAGTGTGGGGACAGCCTACAATGAG. Protein product: CASSVGTAYNE. The full CDR3 protein is CASSVGTAYNEQFF. This chain uses TRBV19 with TRBJ2-1, with 7 bases fitting TRBD1. The CDR3 is cut off 3 residues early in the read; its end comes from the germline J gene. The germline CDR1 and CDR2 sequences are LNHDA and SQIVND (reference sequence). There are 14 residues in the CDR3. The V segment lost 5 bases and the J segment 2 bases; nucleotides outside the gene matches: 3.

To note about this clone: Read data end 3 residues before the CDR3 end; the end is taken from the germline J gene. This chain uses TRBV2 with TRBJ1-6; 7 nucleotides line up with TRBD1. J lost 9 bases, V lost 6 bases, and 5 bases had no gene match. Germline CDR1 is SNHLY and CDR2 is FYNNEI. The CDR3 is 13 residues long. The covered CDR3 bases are TGTGCCAGCAGGGGGACAGTAGGTTCACCC. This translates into CASRGTVGSP. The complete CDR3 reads CASRGTVGSPLHF.

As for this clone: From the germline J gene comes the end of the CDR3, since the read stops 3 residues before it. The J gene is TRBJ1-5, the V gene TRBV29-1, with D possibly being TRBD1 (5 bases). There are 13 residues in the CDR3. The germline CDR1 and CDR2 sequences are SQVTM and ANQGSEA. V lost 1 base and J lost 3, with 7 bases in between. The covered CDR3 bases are TGCAGCGTTGAAGTGGGGCTCAATCAGCCC. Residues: CSVEVGLNQP. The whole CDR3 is CSVEVGLNQPQHF.

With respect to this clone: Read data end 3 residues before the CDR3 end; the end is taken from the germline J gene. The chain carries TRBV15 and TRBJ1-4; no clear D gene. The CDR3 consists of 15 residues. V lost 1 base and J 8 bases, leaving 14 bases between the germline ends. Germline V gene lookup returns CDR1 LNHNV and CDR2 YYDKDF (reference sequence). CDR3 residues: CATSRGGSFQEKLFF. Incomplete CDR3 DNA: TGTGCCACCAGCAGAGGCGGGTCTTTCCAGGAAAAA.

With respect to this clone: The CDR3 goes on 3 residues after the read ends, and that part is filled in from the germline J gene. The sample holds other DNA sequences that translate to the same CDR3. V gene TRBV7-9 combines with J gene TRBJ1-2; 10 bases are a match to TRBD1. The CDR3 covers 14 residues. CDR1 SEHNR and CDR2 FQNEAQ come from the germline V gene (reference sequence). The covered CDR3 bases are TGTGCCAGCAGCTTAGCCGGGACAGGGGACACC. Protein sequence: CASSLAGTGDT. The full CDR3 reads CASSLAGTGDTYTF. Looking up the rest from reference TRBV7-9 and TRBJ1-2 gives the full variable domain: DTGVSQNPRHKITKRGQNVTFRCDPISEHNRLYWYRQTLGQGPEFLTYFQNEAQLEKSRLLSDRFSAERPKGSFSTLEIQRTEQGDSAMYLCASSLAGTGDTYTFGSGTRLTVV.

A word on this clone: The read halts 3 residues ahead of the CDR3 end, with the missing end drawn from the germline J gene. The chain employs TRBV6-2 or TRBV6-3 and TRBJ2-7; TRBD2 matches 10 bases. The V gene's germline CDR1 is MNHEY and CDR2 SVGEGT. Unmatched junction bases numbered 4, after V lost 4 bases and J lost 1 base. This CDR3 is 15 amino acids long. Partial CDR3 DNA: TGTGCCAGCAGTTGGACTAGCGGACCTTCCTACGAG. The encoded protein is CASSWTSGPSYE. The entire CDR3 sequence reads CASSWTSGPSYEQYF.

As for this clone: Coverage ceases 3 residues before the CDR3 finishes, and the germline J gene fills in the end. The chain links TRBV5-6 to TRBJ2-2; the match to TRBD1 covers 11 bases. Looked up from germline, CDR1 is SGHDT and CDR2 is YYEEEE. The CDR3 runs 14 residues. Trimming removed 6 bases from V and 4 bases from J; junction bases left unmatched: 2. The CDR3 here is CASTGTGGTGELFF. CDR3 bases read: TGTGCCAGCACTGGGACAGGGGGCACCGGGGAG. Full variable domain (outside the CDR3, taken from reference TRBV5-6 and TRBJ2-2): DAGVTQSPTHLIKTRGQQVTLRCSPKSGHDTVSWYQQALGQGPQFIFQYYEEEERQRGNFPDRFSGHQFPNYSSELNVNALLLGDSALYLCASTGTGGTGELFFGEGSRLTVL.

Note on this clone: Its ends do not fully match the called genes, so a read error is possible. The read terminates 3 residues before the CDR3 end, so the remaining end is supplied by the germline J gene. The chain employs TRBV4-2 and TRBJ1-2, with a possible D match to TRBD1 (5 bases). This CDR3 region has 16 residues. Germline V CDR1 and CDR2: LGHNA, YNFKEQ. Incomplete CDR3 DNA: TGCGCCAGCAGCCAAGCCTCTCAGGGCCTACTGAATGGC. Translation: CASSQASQGLLNG. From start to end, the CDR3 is CASSQASQGLLNGYTF.

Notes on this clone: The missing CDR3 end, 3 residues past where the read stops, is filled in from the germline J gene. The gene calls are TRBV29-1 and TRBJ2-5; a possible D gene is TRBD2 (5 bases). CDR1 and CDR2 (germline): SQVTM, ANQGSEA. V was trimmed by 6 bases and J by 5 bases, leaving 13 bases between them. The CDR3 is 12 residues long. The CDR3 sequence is CSVAGPYETQYF. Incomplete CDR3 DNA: TGCAGCGTCGCGGGCCCATATGAGACC.

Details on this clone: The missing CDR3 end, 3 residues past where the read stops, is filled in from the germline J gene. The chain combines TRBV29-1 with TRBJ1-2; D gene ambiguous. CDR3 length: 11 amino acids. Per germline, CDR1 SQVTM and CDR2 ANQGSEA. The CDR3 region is CSVARVQEYTF. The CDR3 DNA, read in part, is TGCAGCGTTGCCCGCGTTCAAGAA. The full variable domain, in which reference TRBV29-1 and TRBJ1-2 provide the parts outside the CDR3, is SAVISQKPSRDICQRGTSLTIQCQVDSQVTMMFWYRQQPGQSLTLIATANQGSEATYESGFVIDKFPISRPNLTFSTLTVSNMSPEDSSIYLCSVARVQEYTFGSGTRLTVV.

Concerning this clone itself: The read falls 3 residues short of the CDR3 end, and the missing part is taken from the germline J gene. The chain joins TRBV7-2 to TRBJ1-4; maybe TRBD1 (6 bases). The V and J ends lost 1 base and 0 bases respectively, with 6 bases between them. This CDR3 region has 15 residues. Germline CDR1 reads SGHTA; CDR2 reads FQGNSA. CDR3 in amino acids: CASSLGQATNEKLFF. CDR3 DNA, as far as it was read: TGTGCCAGCAGCTTAGGACAGGCAACTAATGAAAAA. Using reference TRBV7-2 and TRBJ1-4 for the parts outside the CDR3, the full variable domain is GAGVSQSPSNKVTEKGKDVELRCDPISGHTALYWYRQSLGQGLEFLIYFQGNSAPDKSGLPSDRFSAERTGGSVSTLTIQRTQQEDSAVYLCASSLGQATNEKLFFGSGTQLSVL.

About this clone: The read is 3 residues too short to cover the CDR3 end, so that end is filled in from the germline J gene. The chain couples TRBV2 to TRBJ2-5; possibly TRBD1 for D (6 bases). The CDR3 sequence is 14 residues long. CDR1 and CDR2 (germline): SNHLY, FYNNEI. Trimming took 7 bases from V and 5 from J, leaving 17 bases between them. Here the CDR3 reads CASIPGESLETQYF. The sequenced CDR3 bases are TGTGCCAGCATCCCAGGGGAGTCGTTGGAGACC.

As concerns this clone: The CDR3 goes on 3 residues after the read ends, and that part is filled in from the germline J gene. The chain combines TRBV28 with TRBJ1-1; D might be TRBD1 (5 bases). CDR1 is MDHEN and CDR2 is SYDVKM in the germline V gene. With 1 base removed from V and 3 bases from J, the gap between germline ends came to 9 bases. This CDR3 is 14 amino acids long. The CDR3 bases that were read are TGTGCCAGCAGTTTATTACAGGCGGACACTGAA. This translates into CASSLLQADTE. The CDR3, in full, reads CASSLLQADTEAFF.

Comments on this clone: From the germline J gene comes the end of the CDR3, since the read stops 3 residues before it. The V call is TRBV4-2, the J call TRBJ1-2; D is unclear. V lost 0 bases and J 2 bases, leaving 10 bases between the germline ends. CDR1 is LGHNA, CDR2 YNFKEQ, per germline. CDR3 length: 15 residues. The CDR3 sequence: CASSQEGQANYGYTF. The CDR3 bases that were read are TGTGCCAGCAGCCAAGAAGGCCAGGCCAACTATGGC.

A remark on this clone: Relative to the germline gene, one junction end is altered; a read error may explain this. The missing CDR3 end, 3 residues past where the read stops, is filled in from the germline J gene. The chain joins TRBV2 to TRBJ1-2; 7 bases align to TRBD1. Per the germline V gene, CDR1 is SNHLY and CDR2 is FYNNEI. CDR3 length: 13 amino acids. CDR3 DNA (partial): TGTGCCAGCAGGGAAGGGACAGTCGATGGC. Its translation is CASREGTVDG. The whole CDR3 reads CASREGTVDGYTF.

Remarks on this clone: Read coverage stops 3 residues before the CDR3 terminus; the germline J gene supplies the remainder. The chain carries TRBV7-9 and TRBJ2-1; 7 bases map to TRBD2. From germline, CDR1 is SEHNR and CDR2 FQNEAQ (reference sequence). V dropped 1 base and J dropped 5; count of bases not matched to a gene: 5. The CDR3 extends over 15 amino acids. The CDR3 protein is CASSLGGGYNNEQFF. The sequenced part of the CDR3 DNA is TGTGCCAGCAGCTTAGGCGGGGGATATAACAATGAG.

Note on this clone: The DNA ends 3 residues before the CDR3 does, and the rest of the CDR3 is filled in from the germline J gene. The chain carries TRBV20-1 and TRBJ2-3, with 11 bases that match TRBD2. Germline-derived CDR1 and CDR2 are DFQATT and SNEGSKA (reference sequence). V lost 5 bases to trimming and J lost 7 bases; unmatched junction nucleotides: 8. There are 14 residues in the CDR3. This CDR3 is CSAGGLAATYTQYF. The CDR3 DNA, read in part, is TGCAGTGCTGGGGGACTAGCGGCGACCTATACG.

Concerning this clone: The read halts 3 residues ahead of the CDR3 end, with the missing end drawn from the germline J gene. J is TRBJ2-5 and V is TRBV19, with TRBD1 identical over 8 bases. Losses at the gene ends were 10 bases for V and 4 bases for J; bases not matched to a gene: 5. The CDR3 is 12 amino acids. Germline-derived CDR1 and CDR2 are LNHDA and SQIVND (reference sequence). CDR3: CATSGGPETQYF. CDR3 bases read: TGTGCCACATCAGGGGGCCCAGAGACC.

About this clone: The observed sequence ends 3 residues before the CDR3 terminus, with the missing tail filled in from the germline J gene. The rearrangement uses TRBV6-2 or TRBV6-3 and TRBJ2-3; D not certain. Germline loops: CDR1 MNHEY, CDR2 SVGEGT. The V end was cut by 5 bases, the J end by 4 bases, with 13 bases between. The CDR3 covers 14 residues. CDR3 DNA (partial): TGTGCCAGCAGTCCAACCACATTGCCAGATACG. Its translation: CASSPTTLPDT. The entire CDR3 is CASSPTTLPDTQYF.

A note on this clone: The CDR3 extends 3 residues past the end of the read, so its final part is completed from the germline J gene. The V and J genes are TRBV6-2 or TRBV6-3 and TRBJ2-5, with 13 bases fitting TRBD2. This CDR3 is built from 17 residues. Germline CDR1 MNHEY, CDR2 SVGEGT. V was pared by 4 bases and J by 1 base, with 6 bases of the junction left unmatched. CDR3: CASSFTSGRDFQETQYF. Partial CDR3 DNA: TGTGCCAGCAGTTTTACTAGCGGGAGGGACTTCCAAGAGACC.